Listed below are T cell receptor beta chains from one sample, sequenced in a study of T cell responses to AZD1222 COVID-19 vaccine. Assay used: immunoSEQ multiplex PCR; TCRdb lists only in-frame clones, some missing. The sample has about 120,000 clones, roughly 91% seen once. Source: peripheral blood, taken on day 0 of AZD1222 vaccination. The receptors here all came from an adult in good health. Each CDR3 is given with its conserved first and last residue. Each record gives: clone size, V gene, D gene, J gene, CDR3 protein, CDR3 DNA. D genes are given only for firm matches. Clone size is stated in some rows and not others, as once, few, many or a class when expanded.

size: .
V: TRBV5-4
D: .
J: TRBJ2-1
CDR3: CASSSGRDNEQFF
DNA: TGTGCCAGCAGCTCAGGACGGGACAATGAGCAGTTCTTC

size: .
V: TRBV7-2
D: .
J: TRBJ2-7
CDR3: CASSLGSRYEQYF
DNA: TGTGCCAGCAGCTTAGGTTCCCGCTACGAGCAGTACTTC

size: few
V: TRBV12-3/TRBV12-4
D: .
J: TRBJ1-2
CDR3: CASSLNRNYGYTF
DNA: TGTGCCAGCAGTTTAAACAGGAATTATGGCTACACCTTC

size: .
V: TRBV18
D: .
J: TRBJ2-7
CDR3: CASSPGSSGSYEQYF
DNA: TGTGCCAGCTCACCAGGCAGTTCTGGCTCCTACGAGCAGTACTTC

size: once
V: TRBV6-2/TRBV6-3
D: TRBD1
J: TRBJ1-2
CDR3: CASSDDRGRSYGYTF
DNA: TGTGCCAGCAGCGATGACAGGGGGCGATCCTATGGCTACACCTTC

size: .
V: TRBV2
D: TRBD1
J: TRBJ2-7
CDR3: CASQRDRAYEQYF
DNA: TGTGCCAGCCAACGCGACAGGGCCTACGAGCAGTACTTC

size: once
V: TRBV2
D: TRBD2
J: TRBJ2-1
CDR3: CASTGGTSSYNEQFF
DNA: TGTGCCAGCACCGGGGGGACTAGCTCCTACAATGAGCAGTTCTTC

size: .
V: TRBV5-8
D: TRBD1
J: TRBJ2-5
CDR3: CASKLRTGEETQYF
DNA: TGTGCCAGCAAGCTAAGGACAGGGGAAGAGACCCAGTACTTC

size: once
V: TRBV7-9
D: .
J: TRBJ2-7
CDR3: CASSPGYGQGGGEQYF
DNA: TGTGCCAGTAGCCCGGGGTATGGACAGGGCGGGGGCGAGCAGTACTTC

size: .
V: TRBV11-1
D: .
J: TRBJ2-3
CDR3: CASSLNQDTQYF
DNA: TGTGCCAGCAGCCTCAACCAAGATACGCAGTATTTT

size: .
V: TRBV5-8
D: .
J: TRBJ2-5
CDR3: CASSLAGPGPYF
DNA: TGTGCCAGCAGCTTGGCTGGCCCGGGCCCGTACTTC

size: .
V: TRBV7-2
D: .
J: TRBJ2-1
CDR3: CASSREGNEQFF
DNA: TGTGCCAGCAGCCGGGAAGGGAATGAGCAGTTCTTC

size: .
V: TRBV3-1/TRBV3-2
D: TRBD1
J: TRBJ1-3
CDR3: CASSQPGQAKGNTIYF
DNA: TGTGCCAGCAGCCAACCCGGACAGGCCAAGGGAAACACCATATATTTT

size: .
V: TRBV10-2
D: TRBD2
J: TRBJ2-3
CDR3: CASMAGGETDTQYF
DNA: TGCGCCAGCATGGCGGGAGGGGAGACAGATACGCAGTATTTT

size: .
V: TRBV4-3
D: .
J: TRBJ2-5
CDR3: CASSQWTVQETQYF
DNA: TGCGCCAGCAGCCAATGGACGGTCCAAGAGACCCAGTACTTC

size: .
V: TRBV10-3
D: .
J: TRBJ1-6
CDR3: CAISPGHPRSTLHF
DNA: TGTGCCATCAGTCCGGGACACCCTCGTTCGACCCTCCACTTT

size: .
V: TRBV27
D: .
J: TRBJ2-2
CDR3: CASTGQGGYNLRTGELFF
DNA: TGTGCCAGCACAGGACAGGGAGGGTATAATTTACGGACCGGGGAGCTGTTTTTT

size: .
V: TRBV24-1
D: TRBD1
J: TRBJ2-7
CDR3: CATSDIRGTGTYEQYF
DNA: TGTGCCACCAGTGATATCAGGGGGACGGGAACCTACGAGCAGTACTTC

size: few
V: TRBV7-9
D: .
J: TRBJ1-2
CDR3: CASSLGRGYGYTF
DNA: TGTGCCAGCAGCTTAGGTCGCGGCTATGGCTACACCTTC

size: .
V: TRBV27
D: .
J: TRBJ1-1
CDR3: CASSLTGLKNTEAFF
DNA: TGTGCCAGCAGTTTAACGGGACTGAAGAACACTGAAGCTTTCTTT

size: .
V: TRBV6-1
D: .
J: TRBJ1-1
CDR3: CASSEGSGGVAEAFF
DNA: TGTGCCAGCAGTGAAGGTTCAGGAGGGGTGGCTGAAGCTTTCTTT

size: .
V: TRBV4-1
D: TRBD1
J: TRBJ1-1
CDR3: CASSQDPDRGLSEAFF
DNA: TGCGCCAGCAGCCAAGATCCGGACAGGGGGCTTAGTGAAGCTTTCTTT

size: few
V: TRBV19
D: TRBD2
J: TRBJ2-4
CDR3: CASRLTSGRRENIQYF
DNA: TGTGCCAGTAGACTGACTAGCGGGAGAAGGGAAAACATTCAGTACTTC

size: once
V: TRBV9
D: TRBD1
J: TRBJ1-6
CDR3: CASSPRDRLKSPLHF
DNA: TGTGCCAGCAGCCCGAGGGACAGGCTTAAGTCACCCCTCCACTTT

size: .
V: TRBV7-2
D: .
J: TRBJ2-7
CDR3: CASSLAGSSYEQYF
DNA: TGTGCCAGCAGCTTAGCGGGGAGCTCCTACGAGCAGTACTTC

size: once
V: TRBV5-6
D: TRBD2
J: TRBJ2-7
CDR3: CASSGGLVVYEQYF
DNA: TGTGCCAGCAGCGGGGGACTAGTAGTCTACGAGCAGTACTTC

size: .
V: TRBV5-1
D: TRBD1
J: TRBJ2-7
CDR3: CASRAGTDFREQYF
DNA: TGCGCCAGCAGGGCCGGGACAGACTTCCGTGAGCAGTACTTC

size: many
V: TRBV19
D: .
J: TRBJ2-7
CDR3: CASSMTPDGYYEQYF
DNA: TGTGCCAGTAGTATGACCCCGGACGGATACTACGAGCAGTACTTC

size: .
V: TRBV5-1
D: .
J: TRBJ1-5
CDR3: CASSLGPGVNQPQHF
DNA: TGCGCCAGCAGCTTGGGGCCGGGGGTGAATCAGCCCCAGCATTTT

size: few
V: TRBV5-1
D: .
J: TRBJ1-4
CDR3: CASSQGESGEKLFF
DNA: TGCGCCAGCAGCCAAGGGGAATCCGGTGAAAAACTGTTTTTT

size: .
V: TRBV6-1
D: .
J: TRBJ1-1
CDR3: CASSEVGSGFTEAFF
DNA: TGTGCCAGCAGTGAAGTGGGGTCAGGGTTCACTGAAGCTTTCTTT

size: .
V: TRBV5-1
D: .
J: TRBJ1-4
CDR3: CASSLGQGTNEKLFF
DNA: TGCGCCAGCAGCTTGGGGCAGGGCACTAATGAAAAACTGTTTTTT

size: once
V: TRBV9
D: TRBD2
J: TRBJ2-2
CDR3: CASSGAGASTGELFF
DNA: TGTGCCAGCAGCGGGGCGGGAGCGTCCACCGGGGAGCTGTTTTTT

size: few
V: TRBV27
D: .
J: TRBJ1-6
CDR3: CASSYRTENSPLHF
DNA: TGTGCCAGCAGTTATCGGACAGAGAATTCACCCCTCCACTTT

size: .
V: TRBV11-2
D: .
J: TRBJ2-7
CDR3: CASSQSGRGDNF
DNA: TGTGCCAGCAGCCAATCAGGTCGCGGGGACAACTTC

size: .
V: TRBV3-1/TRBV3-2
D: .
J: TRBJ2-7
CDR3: CASSQPGEQYF
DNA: TGTGCCAGCAGCCAGCCGGGGGAGCAGTACTTC

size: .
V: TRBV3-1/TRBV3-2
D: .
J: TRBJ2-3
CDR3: CASSSSPAPWGTDTQYF
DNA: TGTGCCAGCAGCTCTAGCCCGGCACCCTGGGGCACAGATACGCAGTATTTT

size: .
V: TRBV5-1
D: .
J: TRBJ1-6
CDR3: CASSFQGDNSPLHF
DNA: TGCGCCAGCAGCTTTCAGGGTGATAATTCACCCCTCCACTTT

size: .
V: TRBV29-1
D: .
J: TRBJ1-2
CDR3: CSVEEIGTSYGYTF
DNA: TGCAGCGTTGAAGAGATAGGGACAAGCTATGGCTACACCTTC

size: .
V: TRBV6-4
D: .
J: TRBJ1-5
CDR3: CASSPSGNQPQHF
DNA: TGTGCCAGCAGCCCTAGTGGCAATCAGCCCCAGCATTTT

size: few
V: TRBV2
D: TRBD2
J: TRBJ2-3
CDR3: CASEGSGRDTQYF
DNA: TGTGCCTCAGAGGGGAGCGGGAGGGATACGCAGTATTTT

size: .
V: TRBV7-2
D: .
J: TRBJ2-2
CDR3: CASSLAWGNTGELFF
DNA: TGTGCCAGCAGCTTAGCGTGGGGGAACACCGGGGAGCTGTTTTTT

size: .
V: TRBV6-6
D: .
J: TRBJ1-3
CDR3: CASIQSSGNTIYF
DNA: TGTGCCAGCATCCAGAGCTCTGGAAACACCATATATTTT

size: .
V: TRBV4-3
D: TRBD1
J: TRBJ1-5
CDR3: CASSQDWGQGHQPQHF
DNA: TGCGCCAGCAGCCAAGATTGGGGACAGGGGCATCAGCCCCAGCATTTT